Included here is one TCR beta chain sequence, with context. Clones were read by immunoSEQ multiplex PCR, and TCRdb kept only the in-frame ones, dropping some. Here the sample spans about 160,000 clones, about 90% being singletons. This record belongs to a study of control samples from healthy donors and cancer patients. The V gene's germline CDR1 is LGHNA and CDR2 YNFKEQ. This CDR3 spans 18 amino acids. The V end was cut by 0 bases, the J end by 4 bases, with 21 bases between. Input material: blood. This rearrangement joins TRBV4-2 to TRBJ1-2; TRBD1 might be the D (5 bases). The receptor was derived from a man aged 25 to 40 in good health. The CDR3 region is CASSQESSRKGWAYGYTF. CDR3 nucleotides: TGTGCCAGCAGCCAAGAAAGTTCGAGAAAGGGGTGGGCCTATGGCTACACCTTC.